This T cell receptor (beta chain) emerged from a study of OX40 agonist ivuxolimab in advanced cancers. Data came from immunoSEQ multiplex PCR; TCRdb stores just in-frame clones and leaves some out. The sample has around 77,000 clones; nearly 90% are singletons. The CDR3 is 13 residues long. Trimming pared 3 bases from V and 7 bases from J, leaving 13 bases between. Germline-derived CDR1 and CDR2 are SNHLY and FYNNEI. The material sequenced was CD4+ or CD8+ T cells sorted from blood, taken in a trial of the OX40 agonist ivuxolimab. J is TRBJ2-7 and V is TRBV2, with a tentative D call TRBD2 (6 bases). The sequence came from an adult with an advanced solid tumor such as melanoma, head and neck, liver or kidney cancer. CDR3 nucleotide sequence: TGTGCCAGCAGTGAGGCCGGAGGGGATGAGCAGTACTTC. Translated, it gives CASSEAGGDEQYF.